The sequence of this T cell receptor (beta chain) was determined in a study of CD8+ T cells in alopecia areata. Study-wide results and caveats: Tofacitinib produced a significant decrease in scalp clonality and in expanded CD8+ clones among the top 100.

V was pared by 4 bases and J by 0 bases, with 11 bases between. This CDR3 spans 14 amino acids. Germline V gene data show CDR1 as SQVTM and CDR2 as ANQGSEA. Regarding treatment: oral pan-JAK inhibitor, 5-10 mg twice daily. cDNA prepared by RNA extraction and subsequent reverse transcription served as the template for sequencing. Repertoires were generated with immunoSEQ multiplex PCR, while TCRdb's copy carries only in-frame clones and drops some. Of approximately 180,000 clones in the sample, less than 70% were seen once. With respect to this clone: Its specificity is not known.

This TCR was sampled from a human donor with alopecia areata. The sequences come from CD4+ T cells sorted from blood, collected between weeks 47 and 50, from a patient treated with tofacitinib. The chain links TRBV29-1 to TRBJ2-3; TRBD2 might be the D (5 bases). DNA for the CDR3: TGCAGCGTTGTCAAGCAGCGGAGCACAGATACGCAGTATTTT. This encodes CSVVKQRSTDTQYF.